The sequence of this T cell receptor beta chain was determined in a study of blood T cells in healthy people across ages. The study's findings and limits: It was found that TCR beta diversity correlated strongly with the percentage of naive T cells.

Details on this clonotype: Its antigen is not known.

Together with a sample-barcoded 5' primer, a J-beta primer mix was included in a second PCR lasting roughly 6 to 12 cycles. All samples gave at least 2.5 million CDR3-containing paired-end reads. MiXCR was run by TCRdb on the 5' RACE reads, yielding one entry per CDR3 protein. The table shows over 1,500,000 distinct CDR3 sequences, with less than 50% occurring only once. The CDR3 spans 18 residues. Germline assignment: CDR1 SEHNR and CDR2 FQNEAQ (reference sequence). V was pared by 1 base and J by 4 bases, with 20 bases between. Source material: blood. This clonotype was obtained from a woman aged 40 to 49 in good health. This chain joins TRBV7-9 and TRBJ2-4; perhaps TRBD2 as D (5 bases). The CDR3 loop reads CASSLDGNLLTGKNIQYF. DNA for the CDR3: TGTGCCAGCAGCTTAGACGGGAACCTCCTAACGGGGAAAAACATTCAGTACTTC.